The 18 T cell receptor beta chains below were found in one sample sequenced in a study of T cell repertoires in cytomegalovirus infection. One entry per CDR3 protein, called by TCRdb with MiXCR from the reads. In the table there are about 530,000 distinct CDR3 sequences, 26% of which are singletons. Sequenced sample: PBMCs. The receptors derive from a human donor in good health (CMV status not recorded). Some clones in this sample may be carry-over from other donors' samples.

The chain uses TRBV12-5 and TRBJ2-3; tentative D call: TRBD2 (6 bases). Trimming left V 6 bases short and J 0 bases short, with 7 bases between. The CDR3 is made up of 13 amino acids. The V gene's germline CDR1 is LGHNT and CDR2 FRNRAP. The CDR3 loop reads CASGEGSTDTQYF. The CDR3 region has the DNA TGTGCTAGTGGGGAGGGTAGCACAGATACGCAGTATTTT.

Remarks on this clonotype: The limits of the CDR3 on the DNA are not certain, so only TCRdb's listed CDR3 is given. This chain's CDR3 is CISVPEARGGERGGNTQYF. The chain couples TRBV7-5 to TRBJ2-3; the table assigns TRBD2, which was not confirmed against the DNA. TRBV7-5 is labeled a pseudogene. From its first to its last residue, the CDR3 has 19 amino acids.

This clonotype has ten or more counts. CDR3 nucleotide sequence: TGTGCCAGCAGCTCAGATAGAGGCGGCAATCAGCCCCAGCATTTT. Translating gives CASSSDRGGNQPQHF. The chain uses TRBV7-9 and TRBJ1-5; D call uncertain. Between the trimmed V and J ends, which lost 4 bases and 2 bases, there was a span of 12 bases. Germline V CDR1 and CDR2: SEHNR, FQNEAQ (reference sequence). This CDR3 contains 15 residues. The whole variable domain, filled in from reference TRBV7-9 and TRBJ1-5, reads DTGVSQNPRHKITKRGQNVTFRCDPISEHNRLYWYRQTLGQGPEFLTYFQNEAQLEKSRLLSDRFSAERPKGSFSTLEIQRTEQGDSAMYLCASSSDRGGNQPQHFGDGTRLSIL.

This clonotype was seen many times. This chain joins TRBV7-2 and TRBJ2-1, with D possibly matching TRBD2 (5 bases). The V end was cut by 3 bases, the J end by 0 bases, with 9 bases between. The CDR3 is made up of 15 amino acids. Germline CDR1 is SGHTA and CDR2 is FQGNSA. CDR3 sequence reads: CASSFDYSSYNEQFF. The CDR3 DNA reads as TGTGCCAGCAGCTTTGACTACAGCTCCTACAATGAGCAGTTCTTC.

This clonotype appeared a single time. The chain uses TRBV18 and TRBJ1-1; TRBD1 might be the D (5 bases). The germline V gene encodes CDR1 KGHSH and CDR2 LQKENI. V dropped 2 bases and J dropped 1 base, with 11 bases sitting between them. The CDR3 has 15 amino acids. As DNA, the CDR3 is TGTGCCAGCTCACCAAACTCCGGGGGGAACACTGAAGCTTTCTTT. It codes for CASSPNSGGNTEAFF. Based on the CDR3 plus reference TRBV18 and TRBJ1-1, the full variable domain is NAGVMQNPRHLVRRRGQEARLRCSPMKGHSHVYWYRQLPEEGLKFMVYLQKENIIDESGMPKERFSAEFPKEGPSILRIQQVVRGDSAAYFCASSPNSGGNTEAFFGQGTRLTVV.

For this clonotype: A junction end diverges from the germline sequence, so it may reflect a read error. This chain uses TRBV15 with TRBJ1-2; 7 bases are a match to TRBD1. This CDR3 has 15 residues. Per the germline V gene, CDR1 is LNHNV and CDR2 is YYDKDF (reference sequence). Written as DNA, the CDR3 is TGTTCCACCAGCAGGGACAACAGGGGAGTCTATGGCTACACCTTC. Residues: CSTSRDNRGVYGYTF.

The rearrangement links TRBV6-5 to TRBJ2-2; no reliable D call. V dropped 4 bases and J dropped 6 bases, with 6 bases sitting between them. The CDR3 loop spans 12 amino acids. Germline V gene data show CDR1 as MNHEY and CDR2 as SVGAGI. For the CDR3, the DNA is TGTGCCAGCAGTTTCCCCCCCGGGGAGCTGTTTTTT. Protein sequence: CASSFPPGELFF.

This clonotype came up many times. CDR3 loop: CASSLVGGSTGELFF. The CDR3 DNA reads TGTGCCAGCAGCTTAGTTGGCGGGAGCACCGGGGAGCTGTTTTTT. The rearrangement uses TRBV7-6 and TRBJ2-2; 7 positions agree with TRBD2. This CDR3 spans 15 amino acids. Germline-derived CDR1 and CDR2 are SGHVS and FNYEAQ. J gave up 4 bases and V 1 base, and 3 bases lay outside the gene matches.

This clonotype was observed a few times. The rearrangement uses TRBV7-6 and TRBJ2-2; 8 nucleotides match TRBD2. From germline, CDR1 is SGHVS and CDR2 FNYEAQ. The CDR3 is made up of 13 amino acids. The J segment lost 5 bases and the V segment lost 8 bases, leaving 4 bases of the junction unmatched. The CDR3 reads CASGSGRTGELFF. The CDR3 DNA follows: TGTGCCAGCGGGAGCGGGAGAACCGGGGAGCTGTTTTTT. Filled out from reference TRBV7-6 and TRBJ2-2, the complete variable domain reads GAGVSQSPRYKVTKRGQDVALRCDPISGHVSLYWYRQALGQGPEFLTYFNYEAQQDKSGLPNDRFSAERPEGSISTLTIQRTEQRDSAMYRCASGSGRTGELFFGEGSRLTVL.

The chain is built from TRBV7-9 and TRBJ1-3; D is unclear. Trimming took 5 bases from V and 0 from J, leaving 5 bases between them. Germline V gene lookup returns CDR1 SEHNR and CDR2 FQNEAQ (reference sequence). There are 13 residues in the CDR3. This chain's CDR3 is CASSPRSGNTIYF. The DNA of the CDR3 is TGTGCCAGCAGCCCACGCTCTGGAAACACCATATATTTT.

This clonotype turned up a few times. This chain uses TRBV7-2 with TRBJ1-3; a possible D gene is TRBD1 (5 bases). The V end was cut by 1 base, the J end by 4 bases, with 14 bases between. Per the germline V gene, CDR1 is SGHTA and CDR2 is FQGNSA. The CDR3 has 16 residues. The CDR3 sequence is CASSLEGTAGGNTIYF. The CDR3 nucleotides read TGTGCCAGCAGCTTAGAGGGGACCGCCGGAGGAAACACCATATATTTT.

The CDR3 DNA sequence: TGTGCCAGCACCATAGGAACCGCCGTGGCGGTAGATACGCAGTATTTT. Its translation is CASTIGTAVAVDTQYF. V gene TRBV7-2 combines with J gene TRBJ2-3; D not resolved. Germline V CDR1 and CDR2: SGHTA, FQGNSA. With 7 bases removed from V and 5 bases from J, the gap between germline ends came to 22 bases. The CDR3 contains 16 residues.

This clonotype has just a few counts. The V and J genes are TRBV10-3 and TRBJ2-1; D gene ambiguous. V was pared by 6 bases and J by 5 bases, with 11 bases between. Per germline, CDR1 ENHRY and CDR2 SYGVKD. The CDR3 has 13 amino acids. The CDR3 is CAISSARNNEQFF. The CDR3 nucleotides read TGTGCCATCAGCTCGGCCCGGAACAATGAGCAGTTCTTC.

The chain has TRBV6-6 and TRBJ2-5; a possible D gene is TRBD1 (5 bases). Per the germline V gene, CDR1 is MNHNY and CDR2 is SVGAGI (reference sequence). V gave up 10 bases and J gave up 2 bases, with 11 bases separating them. This CDR3 region has 12 residues. CDR3 sequence (DNA): TGTGCCACTAAAGACAGTCAAGAGACCCAGTACTTC. Translation gives CATKDSQETQYF.

This clonotype has a count of ten or more. This rearrangement joins TRBV7-2 to TRBJ2-5; 11 bases are shared with TRBD1. The CDR3 totals 17 residues. Germline V gives CDR1 SGHTA, CDR2 FQGNSA. J gave up 4 bases and V 3 bases, and 10 bases lay outside the gene matches. For the CDR3, the DNA is TGTGCCAGCAGCTTGGAAGGGCCGGGACAGGGGGGAGAGACCCAGTACTTC. It is translated as CASSLEGPGQGGETQYF.

The chain carries TRBV10-3 and TRBJ2-7; TRBD2 agrees at 11 bases. V was pared by 5 bases and J by 3 bases, with 9 bases of the junction left unmatched. CDR3 length: 16 amino acids. Germline lookup yields CDR1 ENHRY and CDR2 SYGVKD. The CDR3 DNA reads TGTGCCATCAGTAAACGACTAGCGGGGAGTCTCTACGAGCAGTACTTC. It yields the protein CAISKRLAGSLYEQYF.

The genes are TRBV10-3 and TRBJ2-1, with 10 bases that match TRBD2. CDR3 size: 15 residues. Germline V gene data show CDR1 as ENHRY and CDR2 as SYGVKD. With V trimmed by 0 bases and J by 9 bases, 5 bases remained unmatched. Here the CDR3 DNA reads TGTGCCATCAGTGAGTCCCGGCTAGCGGGAGCTGAGCAGTTCTTC. This translates into CAISESRLAGAEQFF.

This clonotype occurred a few times. The chain combines TRBV5-5 with TRBJ2-5; 7 nucleotides match TRBD1. With V trimmed by 1 base and J by 5 bases, 11 bases remained unmatched. This CDR3 spans 16 amino acids. Germline V gives CDR1 SGHKS, CDR2 YYEKEE (reference sequence). The chain's CDR3 is CASSLSGTGVLETQYF. DNA of the CDR3: TGTGCCAGCAGCTTGTCGGGCACAGGGGTCCTGGAGACCCAGTACTTC.